A selection of T cell receptor beta chains follows, all from one sample in a study of Graves' ophthalmopathy and Graves' hyperthyroidism. TCRdb processed the multiplex PCR reads anew with MiXCR; each CDR3 protein has one entry. Of about 200,000 distinct CDR3 sequences in the sample, around 30% are singletons; the top ten hold about 8.2%. What was sequenced was peripheral blood. These receptors were obtained from a man aged 50 or older with Graves' ophthalmopathy. Each CDR3 is given with its conserved first and last residue.

v_call,cdr3_aa
TRBV4-1,CASSRPQGTSFNTGELFF
TRBV6-5,CATLTSRSGKPYEQYF
TRBV6-1,CASGLAVSYEQYF
TRBV12-3/TRBV12-4,CASTSREGLAEEQETQYF
TRBV7-8,CASSEGGSNQPQHF
TRBV11-2,CASSLTANSYNSPLHF
TRBV4-3,CASSQDPQAPGRTYTF
TRBV6-2/TRBV6-3,CASSYSGVLNGYTF
TRBV12-3/TRBV12-4,CASSPRLFANTGELFF
TRBV11-2,CASSRTGGGGQPQHF
TRBV6-1,CASSDWVRLAYEQYF
TRBV12-3/TRBV12-4,CASSLAVKRGYGYTF
TRBV20-1,CSARDTLREATYEQYF
TRBV11-3,CASSHGTGATIYF
TRBV6-2/TRBV6-3,CASRGGLAKNIQYF
TRBV19,CASSTGQSYEQYF
TRBV7-2,CASSLAPDPSGNTIYF
TRBV6-2/TRBV6-3,CASSGTSGKARDTGELFF
TRBV7-9,CASSYNWGQETQYF
TRBV28,CASIAVLADTEAFF
TRBV20-1,CSAPYPQGQETQYF
TRBV30,CAWGEQGTGELFF
TRBV12-3/TRBV12-4,CASSANNQPQHF
TRBV11-2,CASSSPGLAGGGGEQYF
TRBV4-1,CASSPTSGNYGYTF
TRBV6-5,CASSIMTGEETQYF
TRBV24-1,CATSDPLRGATQYF